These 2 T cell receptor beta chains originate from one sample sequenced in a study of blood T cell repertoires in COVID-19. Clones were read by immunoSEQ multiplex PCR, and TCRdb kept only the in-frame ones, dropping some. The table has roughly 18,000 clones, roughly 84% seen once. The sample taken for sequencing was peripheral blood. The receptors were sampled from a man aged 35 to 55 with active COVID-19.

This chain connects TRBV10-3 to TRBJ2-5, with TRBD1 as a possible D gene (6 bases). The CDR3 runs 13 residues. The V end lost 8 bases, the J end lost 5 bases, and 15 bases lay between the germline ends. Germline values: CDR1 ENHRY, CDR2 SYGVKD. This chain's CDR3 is CAILAPGAETQYF. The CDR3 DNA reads TGTGCCATCCTCGCCCCAGGGGCGGAGACCCAGTACTTC.

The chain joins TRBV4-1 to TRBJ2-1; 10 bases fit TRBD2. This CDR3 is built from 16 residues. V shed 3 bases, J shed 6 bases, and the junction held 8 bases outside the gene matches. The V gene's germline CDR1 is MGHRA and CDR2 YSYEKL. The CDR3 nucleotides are TGCGCCAGCAGCCAGGTAACTAGCGGGAACCGCAATGAGCAGTTCTTC. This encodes CASSQVTSGNRNEQFF.